Below are 10 T cell receptor beta chains sequenced from a single sample in a study of early T cells in non-severe SARS-CoV-2 infection. From the 5' RACE reads, TCRdb called clonotypes with MiXCR, one entry per CDR3 protein. The sample yields 55,000 to 85,000 distinct CDR3 sequences, approximately 15% seen once. The sample consisted of whole blood. These receptors were obtained from an adult who was a healthcare worker with PCR-confirmed SARS-CoV-2 infection or an uninfected control (not recorded which).

This clonotype was counted ten times or more. This chain joins TRBV12-3 or TRBV12-4 and TRBJ1-2, with TRBD1 matching over 8 bases. The CDR3 length is 14 residues. Trimming at V came to 6 bases and at J to 2 bases, leaving 5 bases not matched to a gene. CDR3 DNA sequence: TGTGCCAGCAGCAGACAGGGGACAAACTATGGCTACACCTTC. This encodes CASSRQGTNYGYTF.

The V and J genes are TRBV6-2 or TRBV6-3 and TRBJ2-6; D not certain. V shed 3 bases and J shed 0 bases, with 3 bases lying between them. The CDR3 has 14 amino acids. From germline, CDR1 is MNHEY and CDR2 SVGEGT. CDR3 residues: CASSYISGANVLTF. The CDR3 bases are TGTGCCAGCAGTTATATCTCTGGGGCCAACGTCCTGACTTTC.

Comments on this clonotype: It may be a read error: a sequence one base away is much more abundant. This chain joins TRBV7-9 and TRBJ1-3; D unclear. CDR1 SEHNR and CDR2 FQNEAQ come from the germline V gene (reference sequence). Between the trimmed V and J ends, which lost 1 base and 5 bases, there was a span of 6 bases. This CDR3 has 13 residues. The CDR3 is CASSLEPRNTIYF. CDR3 bases: TGTGCCAGCAGCTTAGAACCTAGAAACACCATATATTTT.

The V and J genes are TRBV28 and TRBJ2-5; no definite D call. Trimming shortened V by 5 bases and J by 7 bases, and 20 bases separated the two germline ends. The germline V gene has CDR1 MDHEN and CDR2 SYDVKM. The CDR3 is 15 amino acids. The CDR3 region has the DNA TGTGCCAGCAGTCCTCCCAGCAGGTTCATGGGGACCCAGTACTTC. It yields the protein CASSPPSRFMGTQYF.

This clonotype was counted only a few times. This chain links TRBV3-1 with TRBJ2-5; TRBD2 aligns across 9 bases. Germline loops: CDR1 LGHDT, CDR2 YNNKEL (reference sequence). The CDR3 loop spans 15 amino acids. The ends lost 1 base at V and 5 bases at J; junction bases unmatched: 5. The CDR3 sequence: CASSQGSGGYETQYF. CDR3 bases: TGTGCCAGCAGCCAAGGTAGCGGGGGATATGAGACCCAGTACTTC.

The V and J genes are TRBV11-3 and TRBJ2-1, with a weak D call TRBD2 (6 bases). Germline CDR1 SGHNT, CDR2 YENEEA. V was trimmed by 2 bases and J by 6 bases, leaving 11 bases between them. This CDR3 spans 14 amino acids. As DNA, the CDR3 is TGTGCCAGCAGCTTAAATGGAGGGATCAATGAGCAGTTCTTC. It specifies CASSLNGGINEQFF.

This clonotype turned up a few times. J is TRBJ2-7 and V is TRBV18, with 7 bases lining up with TRBD1. Trimming removed 4 bases from V and 2 bases from J; junction bases left unmatched: 2. Germline CDR1 is KGHSH and CDR2 is LQKENI. The CDR3 length is 13 residues. The CDR3 reads CASSQQGAYEQYF. The CDR3 DNA is TGTGCCAGCTCACAGCAGGGGGCCTACGAGCAGTACTTC.

The chain employs TRBV7-3 and TRBJ2-3; D is possibly TRBD2 (5 bases). The CDR3 spans 13 residues. V was clipped by 5 bases and J by 7 bases, with 13 bases between them. The germline CDR1 and CDR2 sequences are SGHTA and FQGTGA. The CDR3 DNA reads as TGTGCCAGCAGCCCGGGGTCTATAAATACGCAGTATTTT. As protein: CASSPGSINTQYF.

This clonotype was seen more than once but under ten times. V gene TRBV11-2 combines with J gene TRBJ1-2, with D possibly matching TRBD1 (6 bases). This CDR3 spans 13 amino acids. Germline values: CDR1 SGHAT, CDR2 FQNNGV. Trimming left V 4 bases short and J 5 bases short, with 11 bases between. CDR3 DNA: TGTGCCAGCAGCTCCGGACAGTTTTATGGCTACACCTTC. This gives the protein CASSSGQFYGYTF.

Many counts were recorded for this clonotype. The chain combines TRBV12-3 or TRBV12-4 with TRBJ2-1; 9 nucleotides agree with TRBD2. J gave up 8 bases and V 11 bases, and 10 bases lay outside the gene matches. The CDR3 contains 13 residues. CDR3 bases: TGTGCCGCCCAAATAGCGGGGGCAGATGAGCAGTTCTTC. Amino acid sequence: CAAQIAGADEQFF.